The clone carrying this T cell receptor (beta chain) showed up just a few times. The whole isolated RNA underwent reverse transcription, so sequencing captured expressed TCRB transcripts. Method: immunoSEQ multiplex PCR; TCRdb's copy keeps in-frame clones and lacks some. The sample carries 350,000 to 450,000 clones, around 14% recorded once. V was pared by 6 bases and J by 0 bases, with 12 bases between. CDR3 size: 15 residues. Per the germline V gene, CDR1 is MGHDK and CDR2 is SYGVNS. These data are taken from a study of beta chain features in type 1 diabetes. The origin of this receptor is a man aged 25-45 years in good health. Sequences were obtained from naive CD4+ T cells from blood. V gene TRBV25-1 combines with J gene TRBJ1-3; tentative D call: TRBD1 (5 bases). The CDR3 DNA reads as TGTGCCAGCAGAAGGGGTGTGGGCTCTGGAAACACCATATATTTT. It encodes CASRRGVGSGNTIYF.